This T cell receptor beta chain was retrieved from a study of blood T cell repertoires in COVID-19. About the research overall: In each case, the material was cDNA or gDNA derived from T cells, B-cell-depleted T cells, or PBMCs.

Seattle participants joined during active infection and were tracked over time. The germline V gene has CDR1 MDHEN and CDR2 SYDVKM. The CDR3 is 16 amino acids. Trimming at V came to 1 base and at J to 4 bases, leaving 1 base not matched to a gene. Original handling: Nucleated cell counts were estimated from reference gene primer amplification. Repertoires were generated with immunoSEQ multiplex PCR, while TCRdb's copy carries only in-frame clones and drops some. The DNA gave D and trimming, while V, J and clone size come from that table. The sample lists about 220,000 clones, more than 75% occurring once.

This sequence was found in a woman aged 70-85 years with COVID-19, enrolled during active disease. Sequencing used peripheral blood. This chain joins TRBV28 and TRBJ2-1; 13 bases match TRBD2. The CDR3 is CASSLSGLAGYNEQFF. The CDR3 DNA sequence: TGTGCCAGCAGTTTATCGGGACTAGCGGGGTACAATGAGCAGTTCTTC.